This T cell receptor beta chain was recorded in a study of cytomegalovirus exposure and HLA in healthy donors. The wider study: One earlier analysis, a look at approximately 180 million T cells, found fewer than 140 million unique TCR beta sequences.

Study findings and constraints: While the bulk of TCR sequences proved rare, some public TCRs turned up in many donors. Only CMV serostatus was available as immune exposure information.

With 60 Vbeta and 13 Jbeta primers, the PCR was carried out. Profiled with immunoSEQ multiplex PCR; TCRdb holds only in-frame clones, not every one. The sample totals 75,000 to 95,000 clones. Points on this clone: No antigen is known for it.

The specimen was PBMCs. This receptor was taken from a man aged 30 to 39 in good health and CMV-seronegative.

The CDR3 DNA reads TGTGCCAGTAGTAGACAGAGCATGAACACTGAAGCTTTCTTT. Protein sequence: CASSRQSMNTEAFF. The chain is built from TRBV19 and TRBJ1-1; D might be TRBD1 (5 bases). V lost 4 bases to trimming and J lost 0 bases, with 9 bases between them. The germline CDR1 and CDR2 sequences are LNHDA and SQIVND (reference sequence). The CDR3 length is 14 residues.